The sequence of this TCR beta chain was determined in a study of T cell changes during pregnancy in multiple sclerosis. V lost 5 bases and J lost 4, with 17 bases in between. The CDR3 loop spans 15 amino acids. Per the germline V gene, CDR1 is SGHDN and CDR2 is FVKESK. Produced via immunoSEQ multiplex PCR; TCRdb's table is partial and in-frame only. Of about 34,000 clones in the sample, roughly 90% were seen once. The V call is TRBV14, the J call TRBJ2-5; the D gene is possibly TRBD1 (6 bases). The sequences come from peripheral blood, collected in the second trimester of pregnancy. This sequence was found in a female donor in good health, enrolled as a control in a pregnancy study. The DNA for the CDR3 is TGTGCCAGCAGCTTCAGAGATGGACAGAGAGAGACCCAGTACTTC. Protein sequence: CASSFRDGQRETQYF. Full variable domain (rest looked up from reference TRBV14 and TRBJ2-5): EAGVTQFPSHSVIEKGQTVTLRCDPISGHDNLYWYRRVMGKEIKFLLHFVKESKQDESGMPNNRFLAERTGGTYSTLKVQPAELEDSGVYFCASSFRDGQRETQYFGPGTRLLVL.